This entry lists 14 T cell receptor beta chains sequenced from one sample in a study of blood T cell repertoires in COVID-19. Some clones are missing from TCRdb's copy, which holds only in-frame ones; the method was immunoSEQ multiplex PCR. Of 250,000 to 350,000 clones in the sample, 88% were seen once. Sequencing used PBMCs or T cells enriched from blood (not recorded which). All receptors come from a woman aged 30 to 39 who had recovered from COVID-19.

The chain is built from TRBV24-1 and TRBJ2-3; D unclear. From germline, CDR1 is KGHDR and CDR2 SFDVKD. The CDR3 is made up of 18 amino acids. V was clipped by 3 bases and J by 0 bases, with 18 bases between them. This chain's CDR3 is CATSDGLGSRVSTDTQYF. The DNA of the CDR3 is TGTGCCACCAGTGATGGTTTGGGTTCTCGGGTTAGCACAGATACGCAGTATTTT.

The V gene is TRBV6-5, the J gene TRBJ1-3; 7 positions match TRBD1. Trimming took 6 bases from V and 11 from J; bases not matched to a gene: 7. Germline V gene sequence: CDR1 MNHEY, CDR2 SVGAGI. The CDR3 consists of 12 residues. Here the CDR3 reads CASSLGDSSIYF. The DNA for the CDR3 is TGTGCCAGCAGCCTAGGGGACAGTTCCATATATTTT.

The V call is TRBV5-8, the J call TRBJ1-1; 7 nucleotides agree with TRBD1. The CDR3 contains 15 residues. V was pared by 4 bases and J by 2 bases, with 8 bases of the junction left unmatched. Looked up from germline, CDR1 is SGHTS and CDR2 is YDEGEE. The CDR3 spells CASSIGQATNTEAFF. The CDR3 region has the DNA TGTGCCAGCAGCATAGGACAGGCTACCAACACTGAAGCTTTCTTT.

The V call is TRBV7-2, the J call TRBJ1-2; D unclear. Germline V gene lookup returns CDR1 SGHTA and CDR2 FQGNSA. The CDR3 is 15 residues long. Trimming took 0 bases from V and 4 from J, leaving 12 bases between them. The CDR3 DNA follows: TGTGCCAGCAGCTTAGCGAGAGGGTTAAGCTATGGCTACACCTTC. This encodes CASSLARGLSYGYTF. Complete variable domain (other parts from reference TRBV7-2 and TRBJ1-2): GAGVSQSPSNKVTEKGKDVELRCDPISGHTALYWYRQSLGQGLEFLIYFQGNSAPDKSGLPSDRFSAERTGGSVSTLTIQRTQQEDSAVYLCASSLARGLSYGYTFGSGTRLTVV.

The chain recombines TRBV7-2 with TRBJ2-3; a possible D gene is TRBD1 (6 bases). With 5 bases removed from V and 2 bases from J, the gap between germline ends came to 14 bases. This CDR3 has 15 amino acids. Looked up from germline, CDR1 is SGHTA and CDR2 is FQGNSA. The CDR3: CASSEDRTFTDTQYF. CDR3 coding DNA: TGTGCCAGCAGCGAAGACAGGACTTTCACAGATACGCAGTATTTT.

The CDR3 region has the DNA TGTGCCAGCAGCTTGTTCGGTGTCAGGGTAGACGGCTCTGGGGCCAACGTCCTGACTTTC. It encodes CASSLFGVRVDGSGANVLTF. The chain links TRBV5-5 to TRBJ2-6, with TRBD1 as a possible D gene (5 bases). The germline V gene has CDR1 SGHKS and CDR2 YYEKEE (reference sequence). V was cut by 1 base and J by 0 bases, with 20 bases left in between. CDR3 size: 20 residues.

This CDR3 reads CASSPQGPNHQPQHF. The CDR3 DNA follows: TGTGCCAGCAGCCCTCAGGGTCCCAATCATCAGCCCCAGCATTTT. This sequence joins TRBV28 and TRBJ1-5; perhaps TRBD1 as D (5 bases). The CDR3 totals 15 residues. V gave up 6 bases and J gave up 5 bases, with 17 bases separating them. Germline-derived CDR1 and CDR2 are MDHEN and SYDVKM.

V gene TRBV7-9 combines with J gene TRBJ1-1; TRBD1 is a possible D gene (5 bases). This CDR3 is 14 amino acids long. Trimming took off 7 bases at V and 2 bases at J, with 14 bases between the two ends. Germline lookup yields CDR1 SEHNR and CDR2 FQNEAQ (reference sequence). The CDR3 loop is CASTLQAGNTEAFF. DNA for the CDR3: TGTGCCAGCACCCTACAGGCCGGTAACACTGAAGCTTTCTTT.

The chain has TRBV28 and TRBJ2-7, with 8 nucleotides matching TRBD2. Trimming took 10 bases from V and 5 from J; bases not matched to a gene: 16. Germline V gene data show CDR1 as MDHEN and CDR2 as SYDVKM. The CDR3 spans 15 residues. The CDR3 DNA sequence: TGTGCCACCGAGAAATATTCCGGGGGGGCAGACGAGCAGTACTTC. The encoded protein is CATEKYSGGADEQYF.

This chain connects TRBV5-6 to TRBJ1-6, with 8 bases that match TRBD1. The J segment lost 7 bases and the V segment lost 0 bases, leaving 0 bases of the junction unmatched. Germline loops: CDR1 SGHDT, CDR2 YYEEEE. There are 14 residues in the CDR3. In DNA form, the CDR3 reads TGTGCCAGCAGCTTGGGGGACAGGAATTCACCCCTCCACTTT. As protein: CASSLGDRNSPLHF.

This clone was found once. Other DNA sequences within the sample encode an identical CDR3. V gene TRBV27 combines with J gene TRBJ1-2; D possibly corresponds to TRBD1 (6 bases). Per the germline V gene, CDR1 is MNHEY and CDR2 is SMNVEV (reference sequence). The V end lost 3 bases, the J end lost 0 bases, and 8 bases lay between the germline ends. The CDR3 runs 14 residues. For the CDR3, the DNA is TGTGCCAGCAGTTTTGGGGGCGCTAACTATGGCTACACCTTC. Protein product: CASSFGGANYGYTF.

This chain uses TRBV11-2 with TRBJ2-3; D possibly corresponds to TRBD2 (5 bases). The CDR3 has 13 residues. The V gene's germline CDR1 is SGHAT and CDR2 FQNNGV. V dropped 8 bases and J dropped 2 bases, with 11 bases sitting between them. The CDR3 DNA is TGTGCCAGCTCCCGAGGGCTCACAGATACGCAGTATTTT. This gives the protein CASSRGLTDTQYF.

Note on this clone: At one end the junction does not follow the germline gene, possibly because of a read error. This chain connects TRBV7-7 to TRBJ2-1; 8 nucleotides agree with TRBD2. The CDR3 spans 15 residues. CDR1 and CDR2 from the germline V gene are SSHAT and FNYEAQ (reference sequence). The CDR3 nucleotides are TGTGCTAGCAGCTTAGTTGACGGGGGGGATTATGAGCAGTTCTTC. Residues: CASSLVDGGDYEQFF.

CDR3 in amino acids: CASSPRTGITEAFF. The CDR3 nucleotides read TGTGCCAGCAGCCCTCGGACAGGTATCACTGAAGCTTTCTTT. This chain connects TRBV7-2 to TRBJ1-1; TRBD1 matches at 7 bases. The CDR3 sequence is 14 residues long. V shed 5 bases and J 4 bases; nucleotides not matched to a gene: 7. CDR1 and CDR2 from the germline V gene are SGHTA and FQGNSA.